The 16 T cell receptor beta chains below all came from one sample that was sequenced in a study of graft-versus-host responses after intestinal transplantation. Libraries were prepared by immunoSEQ multiplex PCR; TCRdb keeps only in-frame clonotypes and omits some of them. This sample has approximately 17,000 clones, with around 82% found just once. Lymphocytes (intraepithelial and lamina propria) were released by processing the graft tissue. The sequencing used ileum tissue, collected 17 days after transplant. The origin of the receptors is a human patient who received an intestinal transplant, so some T cells may come from the graft donor.

CDR3 residues: CASSLWPSGHISYEQYF. The CDR3 nucleotides are TGTGCCAGCAGTTTATGGCCGTCGGGACACATCTCCTACGAGCAGTACTTC. The chain employs TRBV27 and TRBJ2-7; D may be TRBD1 (6 bases). Germline-derived CDR1 and CDR2 are MNHEY and SMNVEV (reference sequence). Trimming took 1 base from V and 0 from J, leaving 16 bases between them. The CDR3 has 17 amino acids.

The chain has TRBV15 and TRBJ2-1, with 9 bases fitting TRBD2. Trimming removed 1 base from V and 9 bases from J; junction bases left unmatched: 13. The germline CDR1 and CDR2 sequences are LNHNV and YYDKDF (reference sequence). The CDR3 loop spans 17 amino acids. Here the CDR3 DNA reads TGTGCCACCAGCAGAGGGCTAGGGCGGGAGGGCCTTAGTGAGCAGTTCTTC. This codes for CATSRGLGREGLSEQFF.

This chain connects TRBV15 to TRBJ1-5; D call uncertain. The germline gives CDR1 LNHNV, CDR2 YYDKDF (reference sequence). Trimming cost V 1 base and J 3 bases, with 4 bases left between them. This CDR3 has 13 residues. The CDR3 sequence is CATSRGNNQPQHF. The CDR3 coding sequence is TGTGCCACCAGCAGAGGGAACAATCAGCCCCAGCATTTT.

The rearrangement joins TRBV15 to TRBJ2-1, with 9 bases that match TRBD2. CDR1 and CDR2 from the germline V gene are LNHNV and YYDKDF (reference sequence). Trimming took 8 bases from V and 6 from J; bases not matched to a gene: 11. The CDR3 loop spans 15 amino acids. The CDR3: CATSIGRGGGNEQFF. In DNA, the CDR3 is TGTGCCACCTCAATCGGGCGGGGGGGCGGCAATGAGCAGTTCTTC.

CDR3 coding DNA: TGTGCCAGCAGACTACAGGGGGCGCATGAAAAACTGTTTTTT. Protein sequence: CASRLQGAHEKLFF. The V and J genes are TRBV27 and TRBJ1-4; 9 nucleotides agree with TRBD1. The CDR3 covers 14 residues. CDR1 is MNHEY, CDR2 SMNVEV, per germline (reference sequence). Germline trimming cut 6 bases from V and 6 bases from J; bases unmatched to any gene: 5.

The chain recombines TRBV21-1 with TRBJ1-5. TRBV21-1 represents a pseudogene. CDR3 size: 14 residues. The CDR3 DNA is TGTGCCAGCAGCAAAGCTGGGGGAAATCAGCCCCAGCATTTT. It translates to CASSKAGGNQPQHF.

This sequence joins TRBV6-5 and TRBJ1-5, with 8 bases fitting TRBD1. The CDR3 covers 14 residues. CDR1 MNHEY and CDR2 SVGAGI come from the germline V gene. J lost 8 bases, V lost 5 bases, and 8 bases had no gene match. The CDR3 nucleotides read TGTGCCAGCAGTGAGCAGGGGGCTTTTGAGCCCCAGCATTTT. Amino acids: CASSEQGAFEPQHF.

The chain combines TRBV19 with TRBJ2-5; D is unresolved. V was shortened by 1 base and J by 5 bases, with 11 bases between the two germline ends. This CDR3 is 14 amino acids long. Germline V CDR1 and CDR2: LNHDA, SQIVND (reference sequence). CDR3 DNA sequence: TGTGCCAGTAGTATAGGGACCGGATGGGAGACCCAGTACTTC. This sequence encodes CASSIGTGWETQYF. Based on the CDR3 plus reference TRBV19 and TRBJ2-5, the full variable domain is DGGITQSPKYLFRKEGQNVTLSCEQNLNHDAMYWYRQDPGQGLRLIYYSQIVNDFQKGDIAEGYSVSREKKESFPLTVTSAQKNPTAFYLCASSIGTGWETQYFGPGTRLLVL.

The rearrangement uses TRBV27 and TRBJ2-7; D is unresolved. V was clipped by 7 bases and J by 0 bases, with 19 bases between them. This CDR3 is 16 amino acids long. From germline, CDR1 is MNHEY and CDR2 SMNVEV (reference sequence). The CDR3 nucleotides are TGTGCCAGCACCAACGGAGCCTTTCCGAGCTCCTACGAGCAGTACTTC. Amino acid sequence: CASTNGAFPSSYEQYF.

The chain joins TRBV30 to TRBJ1-3; perhaps TRBD1 as D (5 bases). The CDR3 is 14 residues long. Trimming stripped 1 base from V and 0 bases from J, with 7 bases between. From germline, CDR1 is GTSNPN and CDR2 SVGIG (reference sequence). The CDR3 loop is CAWSGDGSGNTIYF. The DNA of the CDR3 is TGTGCCTGGAGTGGGGACGGCTCTGGAAACACCATATATTTT.

The J gene is TRBJ2-7, the V gene TRBV7-6; D is unclear. Per germline, CDR1 SGHVS and CDR2 FNYEAQ. The CDR3 contains 13 residues. V lost 2 bases and J lost 4, with 9 bases in between. This CDR3 is CASSLLPFYEQYF. As DNA, the CDR3 is TGTGCCAGCAGCTTATTGCCTTTTTACGAGCAGTACTTC.

The CDR3 DNA reads as TGTGCCAGCAGCTTAGGTGGGGACACCATATATTTT. It translates to CASSLGGDTIYF. The rearrangement uses TRBV13 and TRBJ1-3; D gene ambiguous. Germline V CDR1 and CDR2: PRHDT, FYEKMQ (reference sequence). There are 12 residues in the CDR3. V lost 0 bases and J lost 8, with 5 bases in between.

The chain recombines TRBV13 with TRBJ2-1; 11 bases line up with TRBD2. V shed 5 bases, J shed 6 bases, and the junction held 9 bases outside the gene matches. Germline values: CDR1 PRHDT, CDR2 FYEKMQ (reference sequence). The CDR3 covers 16 residues. This chain's CDR3 is CASSLRLAGLFNEQFF. CDR3 DNA: TGTGCCAGCAGCCTTCGACTAGCGGGACTTTTCAATGAGCAGTTCTTC.

The chain links TRBV5-6 to TRBJ1-6, with no clear D. The length of the CDR3 is 16 residues. Germline V gene sequence: CDR1 SGHDT, CDR2 YYEEEE. Between the trimmed V and J ends, which lost 0 bases and 5 bases, there was a span of 12 bases. CDR3: CASSLAPTPDNSPLHF. The DNA of the CDR3 is TGTGCCAGCAGCTTGGCGCCTACACCCGATAATTCACCCCTCCACTTT.

This chain joins TRBV6-6 and TRBJ1-5, with unresolved D. V lost 6 bases to trimming and J lost 8 bases, with 8 bases between them. The CDR3 has 11 amino acids. Germline V gene lookup returns CDR1 MNHNY and CDR2 SVGAGI (reference sequence). This chain's CDR3 is CASRSGKPQHF. CDR3 DNA sequence: TGTGCCAGCAGGAGTGGGAAGCCCCAGCATTTT.

The V gene is TRBV21-1, the J gene TRBJ2-1; the table names TRBD2, a call not compared with the DNA. TRBV21-1 is tagged as a pseudogene. The CDR3 runs 14 residues. CDR3 DNA sequence: TGTGCCAGCAGCAACTCTCCTGCCTACAATGAGCAGTTCTTC. It translates to CASSNSPAYNEQFF.